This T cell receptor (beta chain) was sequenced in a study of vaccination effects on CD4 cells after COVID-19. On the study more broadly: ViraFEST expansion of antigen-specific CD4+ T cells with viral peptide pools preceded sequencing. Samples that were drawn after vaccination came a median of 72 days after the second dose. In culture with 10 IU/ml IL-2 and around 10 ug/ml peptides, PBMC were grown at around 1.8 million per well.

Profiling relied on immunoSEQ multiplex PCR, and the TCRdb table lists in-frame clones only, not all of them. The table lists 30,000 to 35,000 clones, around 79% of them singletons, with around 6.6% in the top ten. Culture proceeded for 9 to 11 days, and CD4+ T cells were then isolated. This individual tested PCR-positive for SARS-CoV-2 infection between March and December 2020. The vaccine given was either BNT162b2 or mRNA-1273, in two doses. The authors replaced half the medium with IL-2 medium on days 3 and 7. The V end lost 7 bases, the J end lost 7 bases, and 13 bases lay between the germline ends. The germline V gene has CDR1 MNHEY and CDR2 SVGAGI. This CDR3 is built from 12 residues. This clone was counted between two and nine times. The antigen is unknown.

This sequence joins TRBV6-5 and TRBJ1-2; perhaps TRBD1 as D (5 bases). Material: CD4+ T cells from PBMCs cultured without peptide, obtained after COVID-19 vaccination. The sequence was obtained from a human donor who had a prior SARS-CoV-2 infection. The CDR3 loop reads CASNNGGSGYTF. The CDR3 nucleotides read TGTGCCAGCAACAACGGGGGTTCTGGCTACACCTTC.